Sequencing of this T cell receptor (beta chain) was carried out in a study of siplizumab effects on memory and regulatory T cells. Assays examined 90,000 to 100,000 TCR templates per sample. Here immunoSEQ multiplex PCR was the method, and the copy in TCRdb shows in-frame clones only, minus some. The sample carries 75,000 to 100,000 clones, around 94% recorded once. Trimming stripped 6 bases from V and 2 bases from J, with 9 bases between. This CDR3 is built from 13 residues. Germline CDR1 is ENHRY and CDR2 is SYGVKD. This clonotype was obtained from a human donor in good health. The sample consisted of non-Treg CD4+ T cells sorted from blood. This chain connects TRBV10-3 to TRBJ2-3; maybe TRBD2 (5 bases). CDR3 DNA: TGTGCCATCAGGGCCGGGGACACAGATACGCAGTATTTT. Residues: CAIRAGDTDTQYF.